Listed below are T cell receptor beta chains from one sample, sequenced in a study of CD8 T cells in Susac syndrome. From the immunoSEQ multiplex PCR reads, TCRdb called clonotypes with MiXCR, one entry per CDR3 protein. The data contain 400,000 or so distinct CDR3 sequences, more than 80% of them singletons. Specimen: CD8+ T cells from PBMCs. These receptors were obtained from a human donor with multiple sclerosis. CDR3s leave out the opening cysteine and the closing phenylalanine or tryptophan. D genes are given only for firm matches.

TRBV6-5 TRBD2 ASTLRGGGADEQF
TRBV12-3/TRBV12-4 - ASSFPSQDIYNEQF
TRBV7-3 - ASSLKGDGTGELF
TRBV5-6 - ASSLIGTPRGTEAF
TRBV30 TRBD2 AWSVGGAYTDTQY
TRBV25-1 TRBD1 ASTVGTGYGYT
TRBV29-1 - SVESGDAGPEKLF
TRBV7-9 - ASSPPGILSNTEAF
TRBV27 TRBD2 ASSSAGGGNEQF
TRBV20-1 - SAPSYNNEQF
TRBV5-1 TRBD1 ASSLGTGGGEQF
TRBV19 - ASSMMGGPEAF
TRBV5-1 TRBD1 ASSQRDRGNGVADTQY
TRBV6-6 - ASSYTGVLNYGYT
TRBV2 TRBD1 ASGGWDRDFTEAF
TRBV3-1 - ASSRLPGPKEQF
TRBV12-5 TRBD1 ASAAPGQMNTGELF
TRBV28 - ASTSVEKETQY
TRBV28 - ASSFEGGAGELF
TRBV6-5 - ASSYDSRNTEAF
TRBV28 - ASSSSTGSLWAEAF
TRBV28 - ASSFDSKVANTGELF
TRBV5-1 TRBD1 ASSEDRAGPEAF
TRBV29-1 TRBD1 SVEGTETSSYEQY
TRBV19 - ASKLSGYNEQF
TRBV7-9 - ASSLDGGDSPLH